The T cell receptor (beta chain) described here comes from a study of blood T cell repertoires in COVID-19. As for the study in general: Some COVID-19 samples were acute and others convalescent; all came from the United States, Italy and Spain. PBMCs, B-cell-depleted T cells, or T cells provided the cDNA or gDNA that made up the material.

The data were produced by immunoSEQ multiplex PCR, yet TCRdb's version contains in-frame clones alone and is incomplete. This sample has more than 150,000 clones, with around 80% found just once. This CDR3 has 14 amino acids. Germline V gene data show CDR1 as LGHNT and CDR2 as FRNRAP. Deletions cut 1 base from V and 6 bases from J, with 12 bases between. The rearrangement joins TRBV12-5 to TRBJ1-1; D is unresolved. The sample consisted of peripheral blood. The receptor was derived from a man aged 55 to 70 with acute or convalescent COVID-19. Written as DNA, the CDR3 is TGTGCTAGTGGTTTGGGGTCGAGGGTCTCTGAAGCTTTCTTT. It specifies CASGLGSRVSEAFF.